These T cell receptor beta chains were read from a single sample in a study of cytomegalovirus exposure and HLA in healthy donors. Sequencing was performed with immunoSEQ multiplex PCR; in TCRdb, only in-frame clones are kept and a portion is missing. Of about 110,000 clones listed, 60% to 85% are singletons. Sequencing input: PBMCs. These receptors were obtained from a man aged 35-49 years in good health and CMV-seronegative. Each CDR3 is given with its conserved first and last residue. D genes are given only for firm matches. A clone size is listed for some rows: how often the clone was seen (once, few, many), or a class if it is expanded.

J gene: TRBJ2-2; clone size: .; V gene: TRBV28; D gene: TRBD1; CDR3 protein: CASSLTSGTGVNTGELFF; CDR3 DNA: TGTGCCAGCAGTTTAACTTCCGGGACAGGGGTAAACACCGGGGAGCTGTTTTTT
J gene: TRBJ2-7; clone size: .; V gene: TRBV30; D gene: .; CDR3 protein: CAWSLTGNEQYF; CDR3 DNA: TGTGCCTGGAGTCTGACTGGCAACGAGCAGTACTTC
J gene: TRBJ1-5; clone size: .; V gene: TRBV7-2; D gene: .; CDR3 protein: CASSGPFGGPNQPQHF; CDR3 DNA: TGTGCCAGCTCCGGGCCCTTTGGGGGCCCCAATCAGCCCCAGCATTTT
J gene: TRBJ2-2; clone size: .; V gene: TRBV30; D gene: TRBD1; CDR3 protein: CAWSPKAGGSGELFF; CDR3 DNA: TGTGCCTGGAGTCCCAAGGCAGGGGGTTCCGGGGAGCTGTTTTTT
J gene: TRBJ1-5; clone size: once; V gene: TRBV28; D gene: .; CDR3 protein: CASSLPHPVRGNLSNQPQHF; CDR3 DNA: TGTGCCAGCAGCTTACCCCACCCTGTTCGGGGAAATTTAAGCAATCAGCCCCAGCATTTT
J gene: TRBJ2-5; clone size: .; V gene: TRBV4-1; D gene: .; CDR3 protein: CASSRDGASRETQYF; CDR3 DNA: TGCGCCAGCAGCCGAGATGGCGCCTCTAGAGAGACCCAGTACTTC
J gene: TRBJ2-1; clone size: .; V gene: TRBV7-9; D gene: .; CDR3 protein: CASSFQGGALYNEQFF; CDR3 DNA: TGTGCCAGCAGCTTTCAAGGTGGGGCTTTGTACAATGAGCAGTTCTTC
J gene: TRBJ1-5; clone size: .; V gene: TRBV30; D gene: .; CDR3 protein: CAWSVRGWRSNQPQHF; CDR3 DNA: TGTGCCTGGAGTGTACGAGGGTGGAGGAGCAATCAGCCCCAGCATTTT
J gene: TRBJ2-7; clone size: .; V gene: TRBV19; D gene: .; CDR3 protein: CASSKTGTRLYEQYF; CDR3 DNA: TGTGCCAGTAGTAAAACAGGGACGCGCCTTTACGAGCAGTACTTC
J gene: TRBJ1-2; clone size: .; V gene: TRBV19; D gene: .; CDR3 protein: CASSEQTAQNNYGYTF; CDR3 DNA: TGTGCCAGTAGTGAACAGACAGCCCAAAATAACTATGGCTACACCTTC
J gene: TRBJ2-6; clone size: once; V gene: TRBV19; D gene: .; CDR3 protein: CASSMQASGANVLTF; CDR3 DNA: TGTGCCAGTAGTATGCAGGCCTCTGGGGCCAACGTCCTGACTTTC
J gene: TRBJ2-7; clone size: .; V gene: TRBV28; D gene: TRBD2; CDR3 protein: CASAGLAGTLEQYF; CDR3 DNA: TGTGCCAGCGCCGGACTAGCGGGGACTCTCGAGCAGTACTTC
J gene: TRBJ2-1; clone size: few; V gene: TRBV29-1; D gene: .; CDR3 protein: CSVELQTYNEQFF; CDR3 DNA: TGCAGCGTTGAACTACAGACCTACAATGAGCAGTTCTTC
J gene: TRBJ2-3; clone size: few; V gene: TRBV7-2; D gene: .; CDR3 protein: CASSFPSVYTDTQYF; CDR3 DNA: TGTGCCAGCAGCTTTCCTAGCGTATACACAGATACGCAGTATTTT
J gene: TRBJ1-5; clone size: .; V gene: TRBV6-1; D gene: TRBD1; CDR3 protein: CASSEETGRGQPQHF; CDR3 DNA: TGTGCCAGCAGTGAAGAGACAGGGCGAGGGCAGCCCCAGCATTTT
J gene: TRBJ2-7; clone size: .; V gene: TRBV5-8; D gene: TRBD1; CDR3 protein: CASSLGQGARVYEQYF; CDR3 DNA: TGTGCCAGCAGCTTGGGGCAGGGGGCGAGGGTCTACGAGCAGTACTTC
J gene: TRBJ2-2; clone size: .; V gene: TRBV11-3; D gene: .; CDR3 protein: CASSSLSRNTGELFF; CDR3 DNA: TGTGCCAGCAGTTCTCTGTCGCGGAACACCGGGGAGCTGTTTTTT
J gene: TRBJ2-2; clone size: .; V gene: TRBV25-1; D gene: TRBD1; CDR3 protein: CASSSHLGDSTNTGELFF; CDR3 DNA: TGTGCCAGCAGCTCCCACCTCGGGGACAGTACTAACACCGGGGAGCTGTTTTTT
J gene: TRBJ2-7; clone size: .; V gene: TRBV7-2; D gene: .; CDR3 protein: CASSDQQVSYEQYF; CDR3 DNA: TGTGCCAGCAGCGACCAACAGGTATCCTACGAGCAGTACTTC
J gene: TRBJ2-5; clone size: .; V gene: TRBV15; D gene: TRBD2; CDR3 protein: CATSREIAGAGTQYF; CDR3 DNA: TGTGCCACCAGCAGAGAGATAGCGGGAGCGGGGACCCAGTACTTC
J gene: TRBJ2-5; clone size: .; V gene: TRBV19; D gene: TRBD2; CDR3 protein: CASSLRLAGQETQYF; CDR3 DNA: TGTGCCAGTAGTCTCCGACTAGCGGGGCAAGAGACCCAGTACTTC
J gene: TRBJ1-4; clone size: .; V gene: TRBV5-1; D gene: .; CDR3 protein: CASSLEQAFAEKLFF; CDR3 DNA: TGCGCCAGCAGCTTGGAGCAGGCCTTTGCGGAAAAACTGTTTTTT
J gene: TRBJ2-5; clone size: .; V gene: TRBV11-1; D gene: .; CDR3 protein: CASSPWGRYSQETQYF; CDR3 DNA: TGTGCCAGCAGCCCTTGGGGGAGGTACTCTCAAGAGACCCAGTACTTC
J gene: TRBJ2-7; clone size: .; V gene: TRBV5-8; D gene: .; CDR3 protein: CASSPKVDSPKQYF; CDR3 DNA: TGTGCCAGCAGCCCAAAAGTAGACTCTCCCAAGCAGTACTTC
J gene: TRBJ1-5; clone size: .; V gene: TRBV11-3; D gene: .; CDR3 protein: CASSFGQLFSNQPQHF; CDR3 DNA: TGTGCCAGCAGTTTTGGACAGCTCTTTAGCAATCAGCCCCAGCATTTT
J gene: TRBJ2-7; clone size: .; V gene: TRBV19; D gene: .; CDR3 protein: CASSTQGRTYEQYF; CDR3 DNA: TGTGCCAGTAGTACCCAAGGGAGAACCTACGAGCAGTACTTC
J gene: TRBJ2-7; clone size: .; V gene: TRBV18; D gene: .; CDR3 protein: CASSLSGTEGYEQYF; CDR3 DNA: TGTGCCAGCTCACTTTCCGGGACGGAGGGCTACGAGCAGTACTTC
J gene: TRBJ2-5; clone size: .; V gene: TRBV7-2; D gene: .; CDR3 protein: CASSLSGRGQETQYF; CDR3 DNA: TGTGCCAGCAGCTTAAGTGGCAGGGGCCAAGAGACCCAGTACTTC
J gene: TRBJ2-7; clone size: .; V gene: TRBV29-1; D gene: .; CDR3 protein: CSVLGDITYEQYF; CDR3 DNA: TGCAGCGTTCTAGGGGACATTACCTACGAGCAGTACTTC
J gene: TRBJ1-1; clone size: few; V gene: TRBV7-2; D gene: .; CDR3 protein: CASSLGRQAEAFF; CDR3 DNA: TGTGCCAGCAGCTTGGGTCGACAGGCTGAAGCTTTCTTT
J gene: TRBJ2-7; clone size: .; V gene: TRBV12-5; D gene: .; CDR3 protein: CASGLVRQSPYEQYF; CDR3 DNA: TGTGCTAGTGGTTTGGTAAGACAGAGTCCTTACGAGCAGTACTTC
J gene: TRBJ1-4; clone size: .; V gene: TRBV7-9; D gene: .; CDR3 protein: CASSLTTWEANEKLFF; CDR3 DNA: TGTGCCAGCAGCTTAACCACTTGGGAGGCTAATGAAAAACTGTTTTTT
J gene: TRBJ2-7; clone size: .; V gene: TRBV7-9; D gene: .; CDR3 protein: CASSLDRDNYEQYF; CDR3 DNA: TGTGCCAGCAGCTTAGACAGGGACAACTACGAGCAGTACTTC
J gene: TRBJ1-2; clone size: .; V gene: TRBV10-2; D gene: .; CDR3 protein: CASSPDIYAYGYTF; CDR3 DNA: TGCGCCAGCAGCCCTGACATATACGCCTATGGCTACACCTTC
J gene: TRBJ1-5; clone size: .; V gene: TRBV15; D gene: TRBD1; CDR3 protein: CATSSGTGGNQPQHF; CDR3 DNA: TGTGCCACCAGCAGCGGGACAGGGGGCAATCAGCCCCAGCATTTT
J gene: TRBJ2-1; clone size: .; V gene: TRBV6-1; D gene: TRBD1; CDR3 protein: CASRGQGMVPSEQFF; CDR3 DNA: TGTGCCAGCAGGGGACAGGGGATGGTCCCTAGTGAGCAGTTCTTC
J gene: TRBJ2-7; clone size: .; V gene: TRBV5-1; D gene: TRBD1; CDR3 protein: CASSGTLLQGSSYEQYF; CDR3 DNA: TGCGCCAGCAGCGGAACACTCTTACAGGGGAGCTCCTACGAGCAGTACTTC
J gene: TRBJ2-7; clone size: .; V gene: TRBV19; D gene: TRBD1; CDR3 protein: CASSTGTGGYEQYF; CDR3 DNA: TGTGCCAGTAGTACCGGGACAGGGGGCTACGAGCAGTACTTC
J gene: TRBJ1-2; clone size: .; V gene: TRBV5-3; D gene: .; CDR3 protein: CARSTIRGSGTRGYGYTF; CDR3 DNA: TGTGCCAGAAGCACGATTAGGGGGTCAGGAACCCGGGGCTATGGCTACACCTTC
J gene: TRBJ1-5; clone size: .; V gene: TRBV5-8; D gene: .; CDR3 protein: CASSLGPMAGYQPQHF; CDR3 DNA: TGTGCCAGCAGCTTGGGGCCCATGGCAGGGTATCAGCCCCAGCATTTT